The 14 T cell receptor beta chains listed next were all sequenced from one sample in a study of T cell responses to AZD1222 COVID-19 vaccine. Measured with immunoSEQ multiplex PCR; TCRdb has only the in-frame clones, and not every one. The sample contains 100,000 or so clones, more than 70% of which appear only once. The specimen comprised peripheral blood, sampled on day 0 of MenACWY control vaccination. These receptors all come from an adult in good health.

The chain employs TRBV2 and TRBJ1-2, with D tentatively TRBD1 (6 bases). Trimming took 4 bases from V and 4 from J, leaving 16 bases between them. In germline, CDR1 is SNHLY, CDR2 FYNNEI. CDR3 length equals 15 residues. The CDR3 nucleotides read TGTGCCAGCAGTGGAGGAACAGGGCCCTCCTATGGCTACACCTTC. Its translation: CASSGGTGPSYGYTF.

Only one count was recorded for this clone. The chain uses TRBV6-1 and TRBJ1-1; D call uncertain. V lost 3 bases and J lost 3, with 11 bases in between. This CDR3 comprises 14 residues. The germline V gene has CDR1 MNHNS and CDR2 SASEGT. The CDR3 loop is CASSDPNRDTEAFF. The CDR3, as DNA: TGTGCCAGCAGTGATCCAAACCGGGACACTGAAGCTTTCTTT.

This sequence joins TRBV5-1 and TRBJ1-4, with D tentatively TRBD1 (6 bases). Germline-derived CDR1 and CDR2 are SGHRS and YFSETQ. The V and J ends lost 3 bases and 3 bases respectively, with 9 bases between them. CDR3 size: 14 residues. This chain's CDR3 is CASSSQGSNEKLFF. As DNA, the CDR3 is TGCGCCAGCAGCTCACAGGGTTCTAATGAAAAACTGTTTTTT.

The chain is built from TRBV5-1 and TRBJ2-5; 10 nucleotides align to TRBD1. V lost 4 bases, J lost 2 bases, and 5 bases stayed unmatched. The CDR3 is 15 residues long. CDR1 is SGHRS, CDR2 YFSETQ, per germline. This CDR3 reads CASSPSGQGQETQYF. CDR3 DNA: TGCGCCAGCAGCCCCTCGGGACAGGGGCAAGAGACCCAGTACTTC.

This chain joins TRBV6-2 or TRBV6-3 and TRBJ2-2; the D gene is possibly TRBD1 (5 bases). This CDR3 contains 15 residues. The V and J ends lost 4 bases and 6 bases respectively, with 15 bases between them. Germline V CDR1 and CDR2: MNHEY, SVGEGT. In nucleotides, the CDR3 is TGTGCCAGCAGTTGGGGCGAGACCTCATCCGGGGAGCTGTTTTTT. Its protein product is CASSWGETSSGELFF.

J is TRBJ2-7 and V is TRBV6-2 or TRBV6-3, with TRBD2 matching over 8 bases. This CDR3 has 19 residues. V lost 0 bases to trimming and J lost 0 bases; unmatched junction nucleotides: 13. Germline V CDR1 and CDR2: MNHEY, SVGEGT. CDR3 DNA sequence: TGTGCCAGCAGTTACTCGGCTCTTCTTAGCGGGAAGAACTCCTACGAGCAGTACTTC. Translated: CASSYSALLSGKNSYEQYF.

This clone is a singleton in its sample. V gene TRBV29-1 combines with J gene TRBJ2-7, with TRBD1 as a possible D gene (9 bases). CDR3 length: 12 residues. The V gene's germline CDR1 is SQVTM and CDR2 ANQGSEA. V shed 7 bases and J shed 6 bases, with 16 bases lying between them. The DNA of the CDR3 is TGCAGCGCCGGGGGGGACAGGGTCGAGCAGTACTTC. It encodes CSAGGDRVEQYF.

This clone was counted once. The J gene is TRBJ2-4, the V gene TRBV19, with D tentatively TRBD1 (6 bases). Deletions cut 7 bases from V and 6 bases from J, with 19 bases between. Germline CDR1 is LNHDA and CDR2 is SQIVND (reference sequence). The CDR3 is 15 residues long. CDR3 in amino acids: CASNNRVFGSNIQYF. In DNA form, the CDR3 reads TGTGCCAGTAACAACAGGGTTTTTGGGTCAAACATTCAGTACTTC.

V and J are TRBV7-2 and TRBJ2-6, with 8 bases aligning to TRBD1. CDR3 length: 16 residues. Germline values: CDR1 SGHTA, CDR2 FQGNSA. Trimming at V came to 5 bases and at J to 2 bases, leaving 5 bases not matched to a gene. The CDR3 protein is CASSASGGAGANVLTF. In DNA form, the CDR3 reads TGTGCCAGCAGCGCCTCAGGGGGCGCTGGGGCCAACGTCCTGACTTTC.

V and J are TRBV19 and TRBJ2-2, with D tentatively TRBD1 or TRBD2 (6 bases each). V lost 8 bases to trimming and J lost 2 bases, with 12 bases between them. From germline, CDR1 is LNHDA and CDR2 SQIVND (reference sequence). The CDR3 covers 14 residues. CDR3 bases: TGTGCCAGTGCGGGACACTCTAACACCGGGGAGCTGTTTTTT. This translates into CASAGHSNTGELFF. Full variable domain (missing parts from reference TRBV19 and TRBJ2-2): DGGITQSPKYLFRKEGQNVTLSCEQNLNHDAMYWYRQDPGQGLRLIYYSQIVNDFQKGDIAEGYSVSREKKESFPLTVTSAQKNPTAFYLCASAGHSNTGELFFGEGSRLTVL.

The J gene is TRBJ1-4, the V gene TRBV4-3; D is unclear. The germline V gene has CDR1 LGHNA and CDR2 YSLEER. The CDR3 has 12 amino acids. The V end lost 2 bases, the J end lost 8 bases, and 6 bases lay between the germline ends. CDR3 in amino acids: CASSQRGEKLFF. The CDR3 DNA follows: TGCGCCAGCAGCCAAAGAGGGGAAAAACTGTTTTTT.

The gene calls are TRBV15 and TRBJ2-2; D unclear. The CDR3 is made up of 18 amino acids. The germline gives CDR1 LNHNV, CDR2 YYDKDF (reference sequence). V was cut by 2 bases and J by 0 bases, with 16 bases left in between. As DNA, the CDR3 is TGTGCCACCAGCAGATATGGCAGCAGTCATTCGAACACCGGGGAGCTGTTTTTT. Translating it yields CATSRYGSSHSNTGELFF.

The chain recombines TRBV21-1 with TRBJ2-3; TRBD2, the table's D call, lacks a check against the DNA. TRBV21-1 is recorded as a pseudogene. This CDR3 is built from 19 residues. The CDR3 nucleotides read TGTGCCAGCAGCAAAAATGGGCCTCTATGGCGGGGGAGCACAGATACGCAGTATTTT. Translation gives CASSKNGPLWRGSTDTQYF.

The DNA for the CDR3 is TGTGCCAGCAGCTGGGGACGGGACACCGGGGAGCTGTTTTTT. The encoded protein is CASSWGRDTGELFF. The chain is built from TRBV7-7 and TRBJ2-2; D tentatively reads TRBD1 or TRBD2 (5 bases each). The CDR3 contains 14 residues. V was cut by 4 bases and J by 3 bases, with 9 bases left in between. Germline V gene lookup returns CDR1 SSHAT and CDR2 FNYEAQ (reference sequence).